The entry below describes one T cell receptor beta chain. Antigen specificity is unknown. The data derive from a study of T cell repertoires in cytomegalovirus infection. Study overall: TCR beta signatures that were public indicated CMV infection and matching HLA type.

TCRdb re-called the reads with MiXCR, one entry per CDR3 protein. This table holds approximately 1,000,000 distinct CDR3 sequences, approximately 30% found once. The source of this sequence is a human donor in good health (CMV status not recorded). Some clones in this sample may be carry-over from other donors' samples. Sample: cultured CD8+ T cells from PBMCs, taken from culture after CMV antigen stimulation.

The CDR3 spells CASSLGPPIGRNEQFF. CDR3 nucleotides: TGTGCCAGCAGCTTGGGCCCCCCTATCGGACGGAATGAGCAGTTCTTC. The rearrangement joins TRBV5-6 to TRBJ2-1; D is unclear. CDR1 and CDR2 from the germline V gene are SGHDT and YYEEEE. The CDR3 has 16 residues. The V and J ends lost 0 bases and 7 bases respectively, with 17 bases between them.